These T cell receptor beta chains were read from a single sample in a study of blood T cell repertoires in COVID-19. Profiling relied on immunoSEQ multiplex PCR, and the TCRdb table lists in-frame clones only, not all of them. The table lists 200,000 to 250,000 clones, 85% to 90% of them singletons. Sequenced: peripheral blood. All receptors derive from a woman aged 60-75 years with acute or convalescent COVID-19. CDR3s include the opening cysteine and the closing phenylalanine or tryptophan. The order of the fields is clone size, J gene, V gene, D gene, CDR3 DNA, CDR3 protein. A D gene is named only where the DNA matches it firmly. Where a row states a size, it is once, few, many or the class of an expanded clone; other rows omit it.

.,TRBJ2-2,TRBV4-3,TRBD2,TGCGCCAGCAGCCAAGAGTGGGTAGCGGGAGGCCAGGGATCAACCGGGGAGCTGTTTTTT,CASSQEWVAGGQGSTGELFF
.,TRBJ2-1,TRBV6-2/TRBV6-3,TRBD2,TGTGCCAGCAGTTACTTAGCGGGAGGAGTGAGTGAGCAGTTCTTC,CASSYLAGGVSEQFF
.,TRBJ2-3,TRBV7-9,TRBD2,TGTGCCAGCAGCTTGGGCGGGGGGGCGGATACGCAGTATTTT,CASSLGGGADTQYF
.,TRBJ2-7,TRBV6-5,TRBD2,TGTGCCAGCAGTTACTCCGGCGGGAGACTCCACGAGCAGTACTTC,CASSYSGGRLHEQYF
.,TRBJ1-1,TRBV11-2,TRBD1,TGTGCCAGCAGCTTAGTTGCCAGGGGGCATGCTGGGGTAATCTTT,CASSLVARGHAGVIF
.,TRBJ1-2,TRBV12-3/TRBV12-4,TRBD1,TGTGCCAGCCGAAGACAGGGGGACTATGGCTACACCTTC,CASRRQGDYGYTF
once,TRBJ2-7,TRBV23-1,TRBD2,TGCGCCAGCAGTCAAACCGAGGGATCCCCACTAGCGGCCTACGAGCAGTACTTC,CASSQTEGSPLAAYEQYF
.,TRBJ1-2,TRBV6-2/TRBV6-3,.,TGTGCCAGCAGTTTGGGGCGGAACTATGGCTACACCTTC,CASSLGRNYGYTF
.,TRBJ2-1,TRBV5-1,TRBD2,TGCGCCAGCAGCTTGGAGGTTAGCGGGTACAATGAGCAGTTCTTC,CASSLEVSGYNEQFF
many,TRBJ1-5,TRBV20-1,.,TGCAGTGCTAGTCCAGCGAGCAATCAGCCCCAGCATTTT,CSASPASNQPQHF
.,TRBJ1-5,TRBV19,TRBD1,TGTGCCAGTAGTTCTTCGGCAGGGGGTCAGCCCCAGCATTTT,CASSSSAGGQPQHF
.,TRBJ1-2,TRBV20-1,.,TGCAGTGCTGACGACCCCGGGGGCTACACCTTC,CSADDPGGYTF
.,TRBJ2-3,TRBV20-1,TRBD2,TGCAGTGCTAGTGACCGGGGGGCGGGAGGGACAGATACGCAGTATTTT,CSASDRGAGGTDTQYF
.,TRBJ2-2,TRBV6-5,TRBD2,TGTGCCAGCACCCTATTTAGCGGGTTTAGAGGGGAGCTGTTTTTT,CASTLFSGFRGELFF
once,TRBJ2-1,TRBV7-2,.,TGTGCCAGCAGCCTCGGGCGGGGAATATATGAGCAGTTCTTC,CASSLGRGIYEQFF
.,TRBJ2-7,TRBV2,.,TGTGCCAGCAGTGAAGTGGGGGGAATGGCCTACGAGCAGTACTTC,CASSEVGGMAYEQYF
.,TRBJ2-1,TRBV19,TRBD2,TGTGCCAGTAAGGGGACTAGCGGGGGGCCCTCCTACAATGAGCAGTTCTTC,CASKGTSGGPSYNEQFF
.,TRBJ2-3,TRBV9,TRBD2,TGTGCCAGCAGCGCACCCACTAGCGAGAACACAGATACGCAGTATTTT,CASSAPTSENTDTQYF
.,TRBJ1-2,TRBV21-1,.,TGTGCCAGCAGCACACGCAGGGGACGGGTATATGGCTACACCTTC,CASSTRRGRVYGYTF
.,TRBJ1-2,TRBV4-2,TRBD1,TGTGCCAGCAGCCAAGATAACCGCTACAGGGGGCTCTATGGCTACACCTTC,CASSQDNRYRGLYGYTF
.,TRBJ1-2,TRBV29-1,.,TGCAGCGTTGAGGGTAGGGGCTTACCCTATGGCTACACCTTC,CSVEGRGLPYGYTF
.,TRBJ1-1,TRBV6-4,.,TGTGCCAGCAGTTCTCAGAAACACACTGAAGCTTTCTTT,CASSSQKHTEAFF
.,TRBJ2-5,TRBV7-2,TRBD1,TGTGCCAGCAGCTCCGGGACAGCAGAGACCCAGTACTTC,CASSSGTAETQYF
.,TRBJ2-1,TRBV3-1/TRBV3-2,.,TGTGCCAGCAGCCAAGAACCAGCGAGTTACAATGAGCAGTTCTTC,CASSQEPASYNEQFF
.,TRBJ2-1,TRBV6-5,TRBD2,TGTGCCAGCAGACCCAGGACTAGCGGGGGTGATGAGCAGTTCTTC,CASRPRTSGGDEQFF
.,TRBJ1-2,TRBV3-1/TRBV3-2,.,TGTGCCAGCAGCCAAGGGGCGTACGACAAAAGCTACACCTTC,CASSQGAYDKSYTF
.,TRBJ2-7,TRBV12-2,.,TGTGCAAGTCGCTTAGGGCGACTAGCGGGGGGCCCTAGAGAGCAGTACTTC,CASRLGRLAGGPREQYF
few,TRBJ1-4,TRBV6-1,.,TGTGCCAGCAGTGTGGGCAGTAGAACAACTAATGAAAAACTGTTTTTT,CASSVGSRTTNEKLFF
.,TRBJ1-4,TRBV6-5,TRBD1,TGTGCCAGCAGTACCCGGGACAGGGGTAATGAAAAACTGTTTTTT,CASSTRDRGNEKLFF
once,TRBJ2-1,TRBV6-2/TRBV6-3,.,TGTGCCAGCAGTCGCCCTCTTGTGGCAGGGTTGGTATCGTATGAGCAGTTCTTC,CASSRPLVAGLVSYEQFF
.,TRBJ1-2,TRBV3-1/TRBV3-2,.,TGTGCCAGCAGCCTTCGGGGAAAAGGACAGACTAACTATGGCTACACCTTC,CASSLRGKGQTNYGYTF
.,TRBJ2-2,TRBV6-5,.,TGTGCCAGCAAAGGGGCACCGAACACCGGGGAGCTGTTTTTT,CASKGAPNTGELFF